This T cell receptor (beta chain) was recorded in a study of beta chain features in type 1 diabetes. Expressed TCRB transcripts were sequenced because the isolated RNA had all been reverse transcribed beforehand. The method was immunoSEQ multiplex PCR; TCRdb's version includes in-frame clones alone and lacks a portion of them. This sample yields 250,000 to 300,000 clones, of which approximately 8.1% are seen a single time; 1% belongs to the top ten. Findings and caveats of the study: Shorter TCRB CDR3s, moderately but significantly so, were found in Type 1 diabetes patients in all four CD4+ subsets.

This clone was recorded at least ten times. Its antigen is still unknown. Germline values: CDR1 SGHTA, CDR2 FQGNSA. This CDR3 has 11 amino acids. V was shortened by 2 bases and J by 8 bases, with 4 bases between the two germline ends. The chain has TRBV7-2 and TRBJ2-1; no definite D call. The origin of this receptor is a woman aged 18-30 years in good health. The sequencing sample was made of central memory CD4+ T cells from blood. As DNA, the CDR3 is TGTGCCAGCAGCTTATATGATGAGCAGTTCTTC. Translating it yields CASSLYDEQFF.